The 22 T cell receptor beta chains below come from one sample, sequenced in a study of glioma-infiltrating T cells. Using RNA template, CDR3s of TCR alpha and beta were amplified with iRepertoire arm-PCR. Each CDR3 protein is one row after TCRdb ran MiXCR on the multiplex PCR reads. The sample shows around 350,000 distinct CDR3 sequences, less than 50% of them seen only once. Sequenced input: glioma tissue, nonneoplastic brain tissue, or PBMCs (not recorded which). The receptors come from a human donor with low-grade glioma or glioblastoma, undergoing nonglioma brain surgery, or in good health (not recorded which).

This clonotype came up many times. The rearrangement joins TRBV27 to TRBJ2-3; the D is unclear. Germline-derived CDR1 and CDR2 are MNHEY and SMNVEV (reference sequence). The V end was cut by 6 bases, the J end by 0 bases, with 10 bases between. This CDR3 region has 14 residues. The CDR3 here is CASRSTPSTDTQYF. As DNA, the CDR3 is TGTGCCAGCAGGTCCACTCCTAGCACAGATACGCAGTATTTT.

The gene calls are TRBV12-3 or TRBV12-4 and TRBJ1-1; no definite D call. The CDR3 length is 14 residues. Trimming left V 10 bases short and J 1 base short, with 16 bases between. The CDR3 sequence is CANAPAWRNTEAFF. In nucleotides, the CDR3 is TGTGCCAACGCCCCTGCCTGGAGGAACACTGAAGCTTTCTTT.

Regarding this clonotype: Because the CDR3 is missing its conserved closing phenylalanine or tryptophan, this is likely a read error. The gene calls are TRBV6-6 and TRBJ2-5; D remains unclear. The CDR3 is 12 amino acids. Deletions cut 4 bases from V and 3 bases from J, with 6 bases between. Per germline, CDR1 MNHNY and CDR2 SVGAGI (reference sequence). The chain's CDR3 is CASSSTEETQYL. For the CDR3, the DNA is TGTGCCAGCAGTTCAACCGAAGAGACCCAGTACCTC.

This clonotype was counted only a few times. The chain joins TRBV24-1 to TRBJ2-1, with D possibly matching TRBD2 (5 bases). Germline V gene sequence: CDR1 KGHDR, CDR2 SFDVKD. The CDR3 is 15 amino acids. The V end lost 7 bases, the J end lost 4 bases, and 16 bases lay between the germline ends. CDR3 amino acids: CATSPSGPQYNEQFF. As DNA, the CDR3 is TGTGCCACCAGCCCAAGCGGACCCCAGTACAATGAGCAGTTCTTC.

This clonotype was found a few times. The rearrangement uses TRBV3-1 and TRBJ1-2, with D perhaps matching TRBD1 (5 bases). Looked up from germline, CDR1 is LGHDT and CDR2 is YNNKEL (reference sequence). The V and J ends lost 0 bases and 2 bases respectively, with 10 bases between them. The CDR3 has 15 residues. The DNA for the CDR3 is TGTGCCAGCAGCCAAGAGGCCGGGGGGAACTATGGCTACACCTTC. Translating it yields CASSQEAGGNYGYTF.

This clonotype was seen at least ten times. The chain combines TRBV28 with TRBJ1-2; D not resolved. CDR3 length: 15 amino acids. Between the trimmed V and J ends, which lost 5 bases and 5 bases, there was a span of 18 bases. Germline V CDR1 and CDR2: MDHEN, SYDVKM. Here the CDR3 reads CASSRRGEGKYGYTF. CDR3 nucleotides: TGTGCCAGCAGTCGACGTGGAGAAGGAAAATATGGCTACACCTTC.

This clonotype was picked up one time. This chain links TRBV20-1 with TRBJ2-3, with 12 bases matching TRBD1. Trimming cost V 7 bases and J 3 bases; bases outside gene matches: 5. CDR1 and CDR2 (germline): DFQATT, SNEGSKA (reference sequence). There are 14 residues in the CDR3. This chain's CDR3 is CSGTGQGATDTQYF. CDR3 coding DNA: TGCAGTGGTACGGGACAGGGGGCTACAGATACGCAGTATTTT.

The chain is built from TRBV6-5 and TRBJ1-1; tentative D call: TRBD1 (6 bases). CDR3 length: 13 residues. Trimming pared 8 bases from V and 1 base from J, leaving 11 bases between. CDR1 and CDR2 from the germline V gene are MNHEY and SVGAGI. CDR3: CASEQGTNTEAFF. CDR3 bases: TGTGCCAGCGAACAGGGCACGAACACTGAAGCTTTCTTT.

This sequence joins TRBV7-2 and TRBJ1-1; possible D gene TRBD1, 5 bases. The V end was cut by 6 bases, the J end by 1 base, with 12 bases between. Germline V gene lookup returns CDR1 SGHTA and CDR2 FQGNSA. This CDR3 has 14 residues. The CDR3 region has the DNA TGTGCCAGCAGTCTGGGACTTAAGAACACTGAAGCTTTCTTT. Translation: CASSLGLKNTEAFF.

The rearrangement joins TRBV12-3 or TRBV12-4 to TRBJ2-7, with 7 nucleotides matching TRBD2. Germline trimming cut 5 bases from V and 0 bases from J; bases unmatched to any gene: 10. CDR3 length equals 16 residues. CDR3 bases: TGTGCCAGCAGTCCGCCTACTAGCGAGAGCTCCTACGAGCAGTACTTC. Amino acid sequence: CASSPPTSESSYEQYF.

About this clonotype itself: A read error may explain this, as a much larger clone is one base away. J is TRBJ2-7 and V is TRBV27; TRBD2 aligns across 12 bases. CDR1 and CDR2 (germline): MNHEY, SMNVEV (reference sequence). This CDR3 contains 15 residues. The J segment lost 1 base and the V segment lost 8 bases, leaving 6 bases of the junction unmatched. The CDR3 sequence is CASVIGLAGSYEQYF. CDR3 bases: TGTGCCAGCGTCATTGGACTAGCGGGATCCTACGAGCAGTACTTC.

The chain is built from TRBV18 and TRBJ1-6, with 7 bases identical to TRBD1. The CDR3 is 15 residues long. CDR1 is KGHSH and CDR2 is LQKENI in the germline V gene. J was trimmed by 8 bases and V by 6 bases; bases with no gene match: 10. CDR3 loop: CASSPATGADSPLHF. CDR3 sequence (DNA): TGTGCCAGCTCGCCTGCCACAGGGGCGGATTCACCCCTCCACTTT.

This clonotype turned up a few times. The CDR3 sequence is CASQGANGNTEAFF. CDR3 sequence (DNA): TGTGCTTCACAGGGGGCGAACGGGAACACTGAAGCTTTCTTT. V is TRBV12-3 or TRBV12-4 and J is TRBJ1-1, with 9 bases aligning to TRBD1. The CDR3 has 14 amino acids.

This clonotype was recorded at least ten times. CDR3 protein: CASSLQGARTEAFF. DNA for the CDR3: TGTGCCAGCAGCCTCCAGGGGGCGAGGACTGAAGCTTTCTTT. This chain joins TRBV6-2 or TRBV6-3 and TRBJ1-1; TRBD1 aligns across 8 bases. Germline-derived CDR1 and CDR2 are MNHEY and SVGEGT. CDR3 size: 14 residues. The V and J ends lost 6 bases and 5 bases, in that order; junction bases with no gene match: 8.

This clonotype was found a few times. V gene TRBV7-2 combines with J gene TRBJ2-1; TRBD2 agrees at 13 bases. This CDR3 region has 16 residues. The germline CDR1 and CDR2 sequences are SGHTA and FQGNSA. The V and J ends lost 0 bases and 4 bases, in that order; junction bases with no gene match: 0. CDR3: CASSLAGLAGYNEQFF. The CDR3 DNA is TGTGCCAGCAGCTTAGCGGGACTAGCGGGATACAATGAGCAGTTCTTC.

The chain's CDR3 is CASSLYPGTSETNEQFF. The CDR3 DNA sequence: TGCGCCAGCAGCCTATACCCCGGGACTAGCGAAACTAATGAGCAGTTCTTC. This chain joins TRBV4-1 and TRBJ2-1, with 10 bases identical to TRBD2. Germline CDR1 and CDR2: MGHRA and YSYEKL. J gave up 7 bases and V 4 bases, and 13 bases lay outside the gene matches. The CDR3 is 17 amino acids.

This clonotype has more than one count but fewer than ten. This chain links TRBV20-1 with TRBJ2-2; TRBD2 agrees at 8 bases. CDR1 DFQATT and CDR2 SNEGSKA come from the germline V gene (reference sequence). Trimming took 3 bases from V and 5 from J; bases not matched to a gene: 8. The CDR3 sequence is 15 residues long. The CDR3 coding sequence is TGCAGTGCTAGGACCGGGAGGGCCAGTACCGGGGAGCTGTTTTTT. It translates to CSARTGRASTGELFF.

This chain uses TRBV7-2 with TRBJ1-5; 8 positions match TRBD1. J was trimmed by 6 bases and V by 5 bases; bases with no gene match: 9. Germline V gene sequence: CDR1 SGHTA, CDR2 FQGNSA. CDR3 length: 15 residues. The DNA for the CDR3 is TGTGCCAGCAGCCCCGACAGGGGCGGGGGTCAGCCCCAGCATTTT. It encodes CASSPDRGGGQPQHF.

As for this clonotype: Just one base apart from a much larger clone, this may be a read error. V is TRBV12-3 or TRBV12-4 and J is TRBJ2-7, with D possibly being TRBD1 or TRBD2 (5 bases each). The CDR3 is 12 residues long. Trimming took 7 bases from V and 3 from J, leaving 10 bases between them. Written as DNA, the CDR3 is TGTGCCAGCACTAGGGACGTCTACGAGCAGTACTTC. Protein: CASTRDVYEQYF.

The rearrangement links TRBV4-3 to TRBJ2-5; perhaps TRBD2 as D (7 bases). V gave up 2 bases and J gave up 2 bases, with 15 bases separating them. The CDR3 spans 16 residues. Germline V gives CDR1 LGHNA, CDR2 YSLEER. CDR3 protein: CASSQLQQGGQETQYF. CDR3 sequence (DNA): TGCGCCAGCAGCCAATTACAACAGGGAGGGCAAGAGACCCAGTACTTC.

Notes on this clonotype: Being one base from a much bigger clone, this may be a read error. The CDR3 coding sequence is TGTGCCAGCAGTTTAATCGGGACAGGGGTTCGGGAGACCCAGCACTTC. Encoded protein: CASSLIGTGVRETQHF. The chain combines TRBV27 with TRBJ2-5; 10 bases fit TRBD1. Germline CDR1 MNHEY, CDR2 SMNVEV (reference sequence). CDR3 length: 16 amino acids.

There are a few counts of this clonotype. This chain links TRBV20-1 with TRBJ2-2, with a weak D call TRBD2 (6 bases). Per the germline V gene, CDR1 is DFQATT and CDR2 is SNEGSKA (reference sequence). The CDR3 consists of 16 residues. Trimming took off 3 bases at V and 0 bases at J, with 14 bases between the two ends. DNA for the CDR3: TGCAGTGCTAGTAACCTTGGGGGGTCGAACACCGGGGAGCTGTTTTTT. This gives the protein CSASNLGGSNTGELFF.